These T cell receptor beta chains were read from a single sample in a study of cytomegalovirus exposure and HLA in healthy donors. Sequenced by immunoSEQ multiplex PCR; TCRdb stores in-frame clones only, minus some. The sample holds 120,000 to 150,000 clones; roughly 80% are singletons and the top ten take 2.5% to 3.5%. Sequenced material: PBMCs. These receptors originate from a woman younger than 45 in good health and CMV-seronegative. The CDR3 runs from the conserved cysteine through the conserved F or W. Fields, in order: D gene, clone size, J gene, V gene, CDR3 protein, CDR3 DNA. D genes are given only for firm matches. A row's size may be missing; if present it is once, few, many or a size class.

>.|.|TRBJ2-1|TRBV27
CASSLRRDNEQFF
TGTGCCAGCAGTTTAAGACGGGACAATGAGCAGTTCTTC
>.|.|TRBJ2-3|TRBV5-1
CASSLAGGTDTQYF
TGCGCCAGCAGCTTAGCAGGGGGCACAGATACGCAGTATTTT
>.|.|TRBJ2-2|TRBV28
CASTSPETGELFF
TGTGCCAGCACCTCACCGGAGACCGGGGAGCTGTTTTTT
>.|.|TRBJ2-3|TRBV5-5
CASSLDPHPSTDTQYF
TGTGCCAGCAGCTTGGATCCACACCCGAGCACAGATACGCAGTATTTT
>.|few|TRBJ1-1|TRBV6-5
CASRSGITEAFF
TGTGCCAGCAGATCAGGGATCACTGAAGCTTTCTTT
>.|.|TRBJ1-5|TRBV7-6
CASSLVFHRFFQRVHQPQHF
TGTGCCAGCAGCTTAGTATTTCACAGGTTCTTTCAACGGGTGCATCAGCCCCAGCATTTT
>.|.|TRBJ2-6|TRBV5-1
CASSLVTIGSGANVLTF
TGCGCCAGCAGCTTGGTTACAATTGGCTCTGGGGCCAACGTCCTGACTTTC
>TRBD1|.|TRBJ2-6|TRBV7-2
CASSLQGQGSGANVLTF
TGTGCCAGCAGCTTACAGGGACAGGGGAGCGGGGCCAACGTCCTGACTTTC
>.|.|TRBJ1-1|TRBV5-1
CASSLGTSVGSTEAFF
TGCGCCAGCAGCTTGGGGACATCCGTCGGGAGCACTGAAGCTTTCTTT
>TRBD2|once|TRBJ2-7|TRBV27
CASSLAGLAALEQYF
TGTGCCAGCAGTTTAGCAGGACTAGCGGCGCTCGAGCAGTACTTC
>.|medium-sized|TRBJ1-6|TRBV5-4
CASSYGTGTSYNSPLHF
TGTGCCAGCAGCTACGGTACAGGGACCTCCTATAATTCACCCCTCCACTTT
>.|once|TRBJ2-7|TRBV7-8
CASSLGEILYEQYF
TGTGCCAGCAGCTTAGGCGAAATCCTCTACGAGCAGTACTTC
>.|.|TRBJ1-1|TRBV4-1
CASSQEQAMNTEAFF
TGCGCCAGCAGCCAAGAACAGGCGATGAACACTGAAGCTTTCTTT
>TRBD1|.|TRBJ1-4|TRBV9
CASSVGTGPNEKLFF
TGTGCCAGCAGCGTAGGGACAGGGCCGAATGAAAAACTGTTTTTT
>TRBD1|.|TRBJ2-5|TRBV19
CASSPTGVVETQYF
TGTGCCAGTAGCCCGACAGGGGTCGTGGAGACCCAGTACTTC
>TRBD1|once|TRBJ2-1|TRBV7-6
CASSPRQGAWNEQFF
TGTGCCAGCAGCCCGAGACAGGGGGCTTGGAATGAGCAGTTCTTC
>TRBD2|.|TRBJ2-1|TRBV18
CASSRLAGTYNEQFF
TGTGCCAGCTCACGGCTAGCGGGAACATACAATGAGCAGTTCTTC
>TRBD1|.|TRBJ2-2|TRBV6-4
CASSDSDRGHTGELFF
TGTGCCAGCAGTGACTCTGACAGGGGCCACACCGGGGAGCTGTTTTTT
>.|.|TRBJ2-5|TRBV5-1
CASSRITGSQETQYF
TGCGCCAGCAGCCGAATTACAGGGTCCCAAGAGACCCAGTACTTC
>TRBD1|.|TRBJ1-5|TRBV7-8
CASSLGTGAVSNQPQHF
TGTGCCAGCAGCTTAGGAACAGGGGCCGTAAGCAATCAGCCCCAGCATTTT
>TRBD2|.|TRBJ2-3|TRBV11-2
CASMILAGLTDTQYF
TGTGCCAGCATGATTCTAGCGGGCCTCACAGATACGCAGTATTTT
>.|.|TRBJ1-4|TRBV28
CASKGPSGRGDEKLFF
TGTGCCAGCAAGGGGCCCTCCGGGAGGGGCGATGAAAAACTGTTTTTT
>TRBD2|.|TRBJ2-7|TRBV30
CAWSWTSGTYEQYF
TGTGCCTGGAGTTGGACTAGCGGGACCTACGAGCAGTACTTC
>.|.|TRBJ1-1|TRBV19
CASSIRSGETEAFF
TGTGCCAGTAGTATAAGGTCAGGGGAGACTGAAGCTTTCTTT
>.|.|TRBJ2-5|TRBV6-6
CASKAPGETQYF
TGTGCCAGCAAGGCCCCGGGGGAGACCCAGTACTTC
>.|few|TRBJ2-2|TRBV5-4
CASFKIGGELFF
TGTGCCAGCTTCAAAATCGGGGGGGAGCTGTTTTTT
>TRBD1|.|TRBJ2-7|TRBV7-9
CASSLVPGGSEQYF
TGTGCCAGCAGCTTAGTTCCAGGGGGAAGCGAGCAGTACTTC
>.|.|TRBJ1-6|TRBV30
CAWSGEQGFNSPLHF
TGTGCCTGGAGTGGTGAGCAGGGCTTTAATTCACCCCTCCACTTT
>TRBD2|.|TRBJ2-7|TRBV7-9
CASSSARASGNSEQYF
TGTGCCAGCAGCTCCGCCCGGGCTAGCGGGAATTCCGAGCAGTACTTC
>TRBD1|.|TRBJ2-7|TRBV5-8
CASSYGQASYEQYF
TGTGCCAGCAGCTATGGACAGGCGTCCTACGAGCAGTACTTC
>TRBD2|.|TRBJ2-1|TRBV9
CASSVGNSGNLGDEQFF
TGTGCCAGCAGCGTTGGTAACAGCGGGAACCTAGGGGATGAGCAGTTCTTC
>.|.|TRBJ2-3|TRBV27
CASSRHRGTASTDTQYF
TGTGCCAGCAGTCGACACCGGGGGACAGCTAGCACAGATACGCAGTATTTT
>TRBD2|.|TRBJ2-7|TRBV9
CASGTSGRISYEQYF
TGTGCCTCAGGGACTAGCGGGAGGATCTCCTACGAGCAGTACTTC
>.|.|TRBJ1-4|TRBV30
CAASRDTESNEKLFF
TGTGCCGCCTCAAGGGACACCGAGAGTAACGAAAAACTGTTTTTT
>.|once|TRBJ2-2|TRBV6-4
CASSIEGGNTGELFF
TGTGCCAGCAGTATTGAGGGAGGAAACACCGGGGAGCTGTTTTTT
>TRBD2|.|TRBJ2-5|TRBV30
CAWAGLAGYQETQYF
TGTGCCTGGGCCGGGCTAGCGGGGTACCAAGAGACCCAGTACTTC
>TRBD1|.|TRBJ1-2|TRBV6-1
CASTQDRLRGYTF
TGTGCCAGCACCCAGGACAGGCTTCGGGGCTACACCTTC
>.|.|TRBJ1-5|TRBV6-5
CASSAGGDRQPQHF
TGTGCCAGCAGTGCGGGGGGCGACAGGCAGCCCCAGCATTTT
>.|.|TRBJ1-1|TRBV6-1
CASRRDTWNTEAFF
TGTGCCAGCAGAAGGGACACCTGGAACACTGAAGCTTTCTTT
>.|.|TRBJ2-7|TRBV6-1
CASSPGLTYEQYF
TGTGCCAGCAGTCCAGGACTCACCTACGAGCAGTACTTC
>.|.|TRBJ2-1|TRBV4-3
CASSQDHTTEQFF
TGCGCCAGCAGCCAAGATCATACGACAGAGCAGTTCTTC
>TRBD1|.|TRBJ2-7|TRBV27
CASSPGGYDEQYF
TGTGCCAGCAGTCCAGGGGGTTACGACGAGCAGTACTTC
>.|.|TRBJ2-5|TRBV18
CASSPPSRWETQYF
TGTGCCAGCTCACCACCCTCGAGGTGGGAGACCCAGTACTTC
>.|.|TRBJ2-7|TRBV30
CAWSVGDFSYEQYF
TGTGCCTGGAGTGTGGGGGACTTCTCCTACGAGCAGTACTTC
>.|.|TRBJ2-7|TRBV19
CASSITVPGEQYF
TGTGCCAGTAGTATAACTGTACCCGGCGAGCAGTACTTC
>.|.|TRBJ1-5|TRBV4-1
CASSLDTGNNQPQHF
TGCGCCAGCAGCCTAGACACAGGGAACAATCAGCCCCAGCATTTT
>.|.|TRBJ2-7|TRBV5-4
CASSLDFGAYEQYF
TGTGCCAGCAGCTTGGATTTCGGGGCCTACGAGCAGTACTTC
>TRBD1|.|TRBJ1-5|TRBV19
CASRTRQGGSWSNQPQHF
TGTGCCAGTAGGACGAGACAGGGCGGGTCCTGGAGCAATCAGCCCCAGCATTTT